This TCR beta chain was sequenced for a study of Ad26.COV2.S vaccination and SARS-CoV-2 variants. On the study more broadly: Intramuscularly, Ad26.COV2.S was given either once or twice, 56 days apart.

The treatment is: some 19 received Ad26.COV2.S at low or high dose, single or two shots; roughly five received placebo; per-sample allocation not given. Samples came from day 63 after the first vaccine or placebo injection. An Ad26 vector was used to express Wuhan-strain SARS-CoV-2 spike as the vaccine. Clones were read by immunoSEQ multiplex PCR, and TCRdb kept only the in-frame ones, dropping some. The repertoire holds over 400,000 clones, with 89% as singletons. Trimming took off 0 bases at V and 0 bases at J, with 6 bases between the two ends. This CDR3 contains 15 residues. Per the germline V gene, CDR1 is MNHEY and CDR2 is SVGAGI.

This TCR was recovered from a person between 18 and 60 years old who received the Ad26.COV2.S COVID-19 vaccine or a placebo. V and J are TRBV6-5 and TRBJ1-3; D call uncertain. Sequencing used peripheral blood, obtained in a trial of Ad26.COV2.S vaccine versus placebo. The CDR3 DNA follows: TGTGCCAGCAGTTACTCCCTGGGCTCTGGAAACACCATATATTTT. It yields the protein CASSYSLGSGNTIYF.